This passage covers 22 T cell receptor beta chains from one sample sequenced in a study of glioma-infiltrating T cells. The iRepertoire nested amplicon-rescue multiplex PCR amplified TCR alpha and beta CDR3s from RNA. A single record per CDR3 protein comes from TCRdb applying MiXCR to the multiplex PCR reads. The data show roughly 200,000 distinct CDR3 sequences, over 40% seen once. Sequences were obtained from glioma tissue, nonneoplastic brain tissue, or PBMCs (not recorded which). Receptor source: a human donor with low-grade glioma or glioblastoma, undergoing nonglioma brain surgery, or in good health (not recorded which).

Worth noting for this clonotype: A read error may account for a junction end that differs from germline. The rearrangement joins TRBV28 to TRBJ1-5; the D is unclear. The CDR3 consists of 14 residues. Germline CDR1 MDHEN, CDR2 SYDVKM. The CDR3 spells CASSLGEVHPPKHF. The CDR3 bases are TGTGCCAGCAGTTTAGGAGAAGTCCATCCGCCCAAGCATTTT.

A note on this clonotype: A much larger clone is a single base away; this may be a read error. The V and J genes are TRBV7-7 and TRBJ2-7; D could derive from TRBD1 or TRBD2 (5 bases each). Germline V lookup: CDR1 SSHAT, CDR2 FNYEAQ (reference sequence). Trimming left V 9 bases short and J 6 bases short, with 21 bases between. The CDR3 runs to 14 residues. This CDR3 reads CARSQNRDSGEQYF. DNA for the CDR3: TGTGCCAGAAGCCAAAACCGAGACAGCGGCGAGCAGTACTTC.

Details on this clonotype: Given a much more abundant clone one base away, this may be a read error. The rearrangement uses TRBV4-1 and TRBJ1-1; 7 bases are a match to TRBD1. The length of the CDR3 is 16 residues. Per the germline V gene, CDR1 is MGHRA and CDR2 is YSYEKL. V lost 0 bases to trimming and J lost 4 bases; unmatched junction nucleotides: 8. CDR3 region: CASSQETKGASTEAFF. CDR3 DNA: TGCGCCAGCAGCCAAGAAACCAAGGGGGCTAGCACTGAAGCTTTCTTT.

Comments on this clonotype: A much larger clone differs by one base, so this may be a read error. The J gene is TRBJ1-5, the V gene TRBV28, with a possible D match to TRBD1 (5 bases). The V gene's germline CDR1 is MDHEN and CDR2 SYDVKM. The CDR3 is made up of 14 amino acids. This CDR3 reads CTSSLPRANQPQHF. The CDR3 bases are TGTACCAGCAGTTTACCCAGGGCGAATCAGCCCCAGCATTTT.

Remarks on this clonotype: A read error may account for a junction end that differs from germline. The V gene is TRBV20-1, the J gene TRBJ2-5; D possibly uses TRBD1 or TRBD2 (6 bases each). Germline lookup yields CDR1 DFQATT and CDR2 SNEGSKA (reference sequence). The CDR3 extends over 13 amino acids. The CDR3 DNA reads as TGCAGTGTTAGCTGGGGGGCCCAAGAGGCCCAGTACTTC. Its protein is CSVSWGAQEAQYF.

CDR3 DNA sequence: TGTGCCAGCAGTCCAAGCGGGAGGCCGGGGACAGATACGCAGTATTTT. It translates to CASSPSGRPGTDTQYF. This chain uses TRBV28 with TRBJ2-3; the match to TRBD2 covers 9 bases. The CDR3 consists of 16 residues. Germline CDR1 and CDR2: MDHEN and SYDVKM. Trimming at V came to 5 bases and at J to 3 bases, leaving 9 bases not matched to a gene.

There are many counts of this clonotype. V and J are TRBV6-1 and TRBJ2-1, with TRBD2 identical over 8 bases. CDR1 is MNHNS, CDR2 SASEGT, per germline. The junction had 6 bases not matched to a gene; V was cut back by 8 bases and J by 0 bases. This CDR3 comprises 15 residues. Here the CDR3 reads CASHSGTSSYNEQFF. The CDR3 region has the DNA TGTGCCAGCCATAGCGGGACGAGCTCCTACAATGAGCAGTTCTTC.

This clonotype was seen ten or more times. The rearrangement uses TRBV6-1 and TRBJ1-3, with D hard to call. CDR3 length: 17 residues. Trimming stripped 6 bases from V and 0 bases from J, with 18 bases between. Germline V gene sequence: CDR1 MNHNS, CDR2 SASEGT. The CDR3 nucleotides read TGTGCCAGCAGCCAAAGGACGGGCCCAAGCTCTGGAAACACCATATATTTT. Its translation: CASSQRTGPSSGNTIYF.

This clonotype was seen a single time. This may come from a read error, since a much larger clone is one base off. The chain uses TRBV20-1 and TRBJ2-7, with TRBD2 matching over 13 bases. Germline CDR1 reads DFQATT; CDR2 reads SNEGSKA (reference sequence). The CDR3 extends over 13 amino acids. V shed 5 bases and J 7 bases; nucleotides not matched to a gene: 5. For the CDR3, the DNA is TGCAGTGCTCGGACTAGCGGGAGTATTGAGCAGTACTTC. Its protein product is CSARTSGSIEQYF.

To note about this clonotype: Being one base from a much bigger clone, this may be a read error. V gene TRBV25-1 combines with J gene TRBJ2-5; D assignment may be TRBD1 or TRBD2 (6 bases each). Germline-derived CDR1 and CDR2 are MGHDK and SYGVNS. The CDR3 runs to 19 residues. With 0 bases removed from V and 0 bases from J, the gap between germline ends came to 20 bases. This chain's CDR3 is CASSEYRGEGYGYQETQYF. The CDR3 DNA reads TGTGCCAGCAGTGAATATAGGGGGGAAGGATACGGGTACCAAGAGACCCAGTACTTC.

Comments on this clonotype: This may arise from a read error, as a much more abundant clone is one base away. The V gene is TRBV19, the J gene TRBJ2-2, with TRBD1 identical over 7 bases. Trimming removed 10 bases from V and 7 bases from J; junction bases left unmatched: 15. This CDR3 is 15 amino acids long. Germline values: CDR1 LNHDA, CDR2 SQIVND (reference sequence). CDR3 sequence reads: CAIRLEGGADGELFF. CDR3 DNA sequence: TGTGCCATTAGGCTGGAAGGGGGCGCCGACGGGGAGCTGTTTTTT.

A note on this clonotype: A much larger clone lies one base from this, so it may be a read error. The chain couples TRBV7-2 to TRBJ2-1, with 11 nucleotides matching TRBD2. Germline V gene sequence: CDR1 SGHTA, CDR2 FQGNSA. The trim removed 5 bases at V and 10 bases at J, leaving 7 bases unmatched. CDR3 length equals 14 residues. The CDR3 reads CASSIRLAGYEQFF. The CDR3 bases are TGTGCCAGCAGCATCAGACTAGCGGGATACGAGCAGTTCTTC.

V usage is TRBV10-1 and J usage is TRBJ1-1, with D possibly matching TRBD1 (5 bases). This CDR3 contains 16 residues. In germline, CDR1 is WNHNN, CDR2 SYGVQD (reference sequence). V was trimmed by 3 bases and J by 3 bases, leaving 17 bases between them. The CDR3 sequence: CASSDGHSRGDTEAFF. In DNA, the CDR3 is TGCGCCAGCAGTGACGGACACTCCAGAGGGGACACTGAAGCTTTCTTT.

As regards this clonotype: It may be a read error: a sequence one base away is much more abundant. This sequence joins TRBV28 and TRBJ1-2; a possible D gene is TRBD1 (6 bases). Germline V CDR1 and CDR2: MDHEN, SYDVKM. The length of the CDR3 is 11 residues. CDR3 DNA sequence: TGTGACAGCAGTTTCAGGGGTGGCTACACCTTC. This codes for CDSSFRGGYTF.

The CDR3 spells CASRSRDRGHQETQYF. Written as DNA, the CDR3 is TGTGCCAGTAGAAGCAGGGACAGGGGGCATCAAGAGACCCAGTACTTC. V usage is TRBV19 and J usage is TRBJ2-5; 12 nucleotides agree with TRBD1. Germline CDR1 is LNHDA and CDR2 is SQIVND (reference sequence). Germline trimming cut 6 bases from V and 2 bases from J; bases unmatched to any gene: 7. The CDR3 contains 16 residues.

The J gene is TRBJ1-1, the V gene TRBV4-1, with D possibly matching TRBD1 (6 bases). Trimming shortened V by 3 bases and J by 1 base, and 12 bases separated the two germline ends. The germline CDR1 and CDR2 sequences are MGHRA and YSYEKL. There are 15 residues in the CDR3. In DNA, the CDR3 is TGCGCCAGCAGCCAGCCGGGACACCGGAACACTGAAGCTTTCTTT. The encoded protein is CASSQPGHRNTEAFF.

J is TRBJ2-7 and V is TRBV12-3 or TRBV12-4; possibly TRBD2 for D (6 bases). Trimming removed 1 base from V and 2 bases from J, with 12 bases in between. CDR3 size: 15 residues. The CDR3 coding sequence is TGTGCCAGCAGTTTAGTCGCGGGAACCGCCTACGAGCAGTACTTC. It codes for CASSLVAGTAYEQYF.

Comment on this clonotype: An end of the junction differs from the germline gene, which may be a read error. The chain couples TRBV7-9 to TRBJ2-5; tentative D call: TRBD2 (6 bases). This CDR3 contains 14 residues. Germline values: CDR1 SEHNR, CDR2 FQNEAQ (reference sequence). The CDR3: CASSPTGERETEYF. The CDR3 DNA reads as TGTGCCAGCAGCCCGACGGGAGAGCGTGAGACCGAGTACTTC.

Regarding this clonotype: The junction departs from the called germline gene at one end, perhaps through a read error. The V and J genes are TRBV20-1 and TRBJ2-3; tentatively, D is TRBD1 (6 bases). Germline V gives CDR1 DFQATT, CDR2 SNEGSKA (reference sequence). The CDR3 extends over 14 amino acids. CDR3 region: CIASPGQLTNTQYF. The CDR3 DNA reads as TGCATTGCTAGCCCCGGACAGCTTACAAATACGCAGTATTTT.

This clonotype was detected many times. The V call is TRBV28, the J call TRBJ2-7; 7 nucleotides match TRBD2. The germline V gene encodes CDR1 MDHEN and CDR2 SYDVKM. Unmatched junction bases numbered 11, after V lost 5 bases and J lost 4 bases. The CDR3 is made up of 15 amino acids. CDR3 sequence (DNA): TGTGCCAGCAGTAGAGCGGGACCCTGGGGGTACGAGCAGTACTTC. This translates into CASSRAGPWGYEQYF.

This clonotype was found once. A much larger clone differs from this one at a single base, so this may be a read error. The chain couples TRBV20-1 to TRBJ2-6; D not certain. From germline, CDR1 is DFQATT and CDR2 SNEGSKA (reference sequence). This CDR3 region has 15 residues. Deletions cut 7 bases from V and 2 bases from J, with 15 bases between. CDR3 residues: CSGGSLTTGANVLTF. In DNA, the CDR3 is TGCAGTGGTGGATCCCTGACGACTGGGGCCAACGTCCTGACTTTC.

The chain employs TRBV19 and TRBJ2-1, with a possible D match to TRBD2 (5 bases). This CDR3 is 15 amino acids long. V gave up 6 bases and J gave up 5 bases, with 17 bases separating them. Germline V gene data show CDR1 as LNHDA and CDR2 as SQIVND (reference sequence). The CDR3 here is CASSVFRGTHNEQFF. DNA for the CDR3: TGTGCCAGTAGCGTGTTTCGGGGAACTCACAATGAGCAGTTCTTC.